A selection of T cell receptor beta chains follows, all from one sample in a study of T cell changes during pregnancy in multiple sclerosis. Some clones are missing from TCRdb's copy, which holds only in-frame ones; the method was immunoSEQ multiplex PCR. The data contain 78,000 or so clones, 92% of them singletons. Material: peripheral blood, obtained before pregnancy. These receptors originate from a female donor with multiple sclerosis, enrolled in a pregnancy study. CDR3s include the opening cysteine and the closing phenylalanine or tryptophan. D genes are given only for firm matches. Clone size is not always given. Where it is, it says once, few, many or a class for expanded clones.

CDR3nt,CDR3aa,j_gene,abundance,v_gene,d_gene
TGTGCCAGCAGCTCCTTCAATCAGCCCCAGCATTTT,CASSSFNQPQHF,TRBJ1-5,NA,TRBV7-2,NA
TGTGCCAGCAGCGTAGAACCCGGGGGTGGCTCACCCCTCCACTTT,CASSVEPGGGSPLHF,TRBJ1-6,once,TRBV9,NA
TGTGCCAGCAGCTTAACCGGACAGAATAATTCACCCCTCCACTTT,CASSLTGQNNSPLHF,TRBJ1-6,NA,TRBV7-3,NA
TGCGCCAGCAGCCAAGTCGGGACAGGGGGACGGGGGGCCAAAAACATTCAGTACTTC,CASSQVGTGGRGAKNIQYF,TRBJ2-4,NA,TRBV4-1,TRBD1
TGTGCCAGTAGTATCGCAGGGGGTACTGAAGCTTTCTTT,CASSIAGGTEAFF,TRBJ1-1,NA,TRBV19,TRBD1
TGCAGCGTTGAAGGGGCAGCCCAAGAGACCCAGTACTTC,CSVEGAAQETQYF,TRBJ2-5,NA,TRBV29-1,NA
TGCGCCAGCAGCTTGGGTGCAGGTACATACGAAGAAAAACTGTTTTTT,CASSLGAGTYEEKLFF,TRBJ1-4,NA,TRBV5-1,NA
TGTGCCAGCCGCCGGACAGACTCCTATGGCTACACCTTC,CASRRTDSYGYTF,TRBJ1-2,NA,TRBV19,NA
TGTGCCAGCAGTGAAGGAGGGACAGTCGCCTACAATGAGCAGTTCTTC,CASSEGGTVAYNEQFF,TRBJ2-1,NA,TRBV2,TRBD1
TGTGCCAGTAGTATAGGTGGAGGGGGCGCGGGTCAGCCCCAGCATTTT,CASSIGGGGAGQPQHF,TRBJ1-5,NA,TRBV19,TRBD1
TGTGCCTGGAGTGGGGGTAGGTGGGGGGGCGAGCAGTACTTC,CAWSGGRWGGEQYF,TRBJ2-7,NA,TRBV30,TRBD2
TGCGCCAGCAGCACGGGGTCTTACACCGGGGAGCTGTTTTTT,CASSTGSYTGELFF,TRBJ2-2,NA,TRBV5-1,NA
TGTGCCAGCAGTCCCGGGACAGGGGTGAACACTGAAGCTTTCTTT,CASSPGTGVNTEAFF,TRBJ1-1,few,TRBV27,TRBD1
TGTGCCAGCAGTGCGATTCCGGGACAGGGGAGATACGAGCAGTACTTC,CASSAIPGQGRYEQYF,TRBJ2-7,NA,TRBV6-6,TRBD1
TGTGCCAGCAGTGAACAACTAGCGGGAGAGACCCAGTACTTC,CASSEQLAGETQYF,TRBJ2-5,NA,TRBV2,TRBD2
TGCGCCAGCAGGGGACTAGCGGGGAGTCTCAGCACAGATACGCAGTATTTT,CASRGLAGSLSTDTQYF,TRBJ2-3,NA,TRBV10-2,TRBD2
TGTGCCTGGACAATCTTCATGAGCTCTGGAAACACCATATATTTT,CAWTIFMSSGNTIYF,TRBJ1-3,NA,TRBV30,NA
TGTGCCAGCAGTCCGACCGGGACAGGTATCAATGAGCAGTTCTTC,CASSPTGTGINEQFF,TRBJ2-1,NA,TRBV28,TRBD1
TGTGCCAGCAGTTACTCGACAGTAAGGAACACTGAAGCTTTCTTT,CASSYSTVRNTEAFF,TRBJ1-1,NA,TRBV6-5,NA
TGTGCCAGCTCCCTTAGAGGGGGCGCGGAGACCCAGTACTTC,CASSLRGGAETQYF,TRBJ2-5,NA,TRBV27,TRBD1
TGTGCCAGCAGTTCTATTCAGGGGGCCGATGAGCAGTTCTTC,CASSSIQGADEQFF,TRBJ2-1,NA,TRBV6-5,TRBD1
TGCGCCAGCAGCTTTGAGGTTCGGCTAGCGGGGGGGCAGACAGATACGCAGTATTTT,CASSFEVRLAGGQTDTQYF,TRBJ2-3,NA,TRBV5-1,TRBD2
TGTGCCAGCAGCGTAGAGGGAGCCGGGGAGACCCAGTACTTC,CASSVEGAGETQYF,TRBJ2-5,NA,TRBV9,NA
TGTGCCACCTCGGACAGGGTGGCAGAGACCCAGTACTTC,CATSDRVAETQYF,TRBJ2-5,NA,TRBV15,TRBD1
TGTGCCAGCAAATGGACAGGGGCGAATTCACCCCTCCACTTT,CASKWTGANSPLHF,TRBJ1-6,NA,TRBV27,TRBD1
TGTGCCAGCAATAACGGTTACACTGAAGCTTTCTTT,CASNNGYTEAFF,TRBJ1-1,NA,TRBV6-1,NA
TGTGCCATCAGGGACCGGAGGGTCGCCGGGGAGCTGTTTTTT,CAIRDRRVAGELFF,TRBJ2-2,NA,TRBV10-3,NA
TGTGCCAGTAGCCCTCGACCCACAGGGACGGACGAGCAGTACTTC,CASSPRPTGTDEQYF,TRBJ2-7,NA,TRBV25-1,NA
TGTGCCAGCAGCCCGCCGGACAGGATTGCCTTCCGGGGAGAGACCCAGTACTTC,CASSPPDRIAFRGETQYF,TRBJ2-5,NA,TRBV7-8,TRBD1
TGCAGCGTTGACAGGGCCCAAGAGACCCAGTACTTC,CSVDRAQETQYF,TRBJ2-5,NA,TRBV29-1,NA
TGCAGCCTTCGGGACATGAACACCGGGGAGCTGTTTTTT,CSLRDMNTGELFF,TRBJ2-2,NA,TRBV29-1,NA
TGTGCCAGTAGTCCCGATTTAGCGGGGGCGAGCTCCTACGAGCAGTACTTC,CASSPDLAGASSYEQYF,TRBJ2-7,NA,TRBV19,TRBD2
TGTGCCAGCAGGAAAGGACAGGGCTTTCTAGCCAAAAACATTCAGTACTTC,CASRKGQGFLAKNIQYF,TRBJ2-4,NA,TRBV2,TRBD1
TGTGCCAGCAGTGATCTAGCGGGGGGTGGTAATGAGCAGTTCTTC,CASSDLAGGGNEQFF,TRBJ2-1,NA,TRBV25-1,TRBD2
TGTGCCAGCAGTACAAGACGTACCGGGACAGGGGCTTCACCCCTCCACTTT,CASSTRRTGTGASPLHF,TRBJ1-6,once,TRBV27,TRBD1
TGTGCCAGCAGCTCTACTATACAAGAGACCCAGTACTTC,CASSSTIQETQYF,TRBJ2-5,NA,TRBV13,NA
TGTGCCAGCAGTTACGGGCCATCCTCAGGGGAGCTGTTTTTT,CASSYGPSSGELFF,TRBJ2-2,NA,TRBV6-6,NA
TGCGCCAGCAGCTTGGGGGGACTAGCGGGGTCAGATACGCAGTATTTT,CASSLGGLAGSDTQYF,TRBJ2-3,NA,TRBV5-1,TRBD2
TGTGCCATCAAGAGGACTAGCGATTCCGGGGAGCTGTTTTTT,CAIKRTSDSGELFF,TRBJ2-2,NA,TRBV10-3,TRBD2
TGTGCCATCAGTGGTGAGGGAGGAAGGACTGAAGCTTTCTTT,CAISGEGGRTEAFF,TRBJ1-1,NA,TRBV10-3,NA
TGTGCCAGCAGCTTAGGTCAGTTCAATCAGCCCCAGCATTTT,CASSLGQFNQPQHF,TRBJ1-5,NA,TRBV13,NA
TGTGCCAGCAGTGTGCGAGCGGGGAGCACAGATACGCAGTATTTT,CASSVRAGSTDTQYF,TRBJ2-3,NA,TRBV2,TRBD2
TGTGCCAGCTACACCTCGGGGAACACTGAAGCTTTCTTT,CASYTSGNTEAFF,TRBJ1-1,NA,TRBV28,NA
TGTGCCAGCAGTACCGGAGTAGCGGATTACAATGAGCAGTTCTTC,CASSTGVADYNEQFF,TRBJ2-1,NA,TRBV6-5,NA
TGTGCCAGCAGCAGAATCGGGACAGGGGGACCCACAGATACGCAGTATTTT,CASSRIGTGGPTDTQYF,TRBJ2-3,NA,TRBV7-3,TRBD1
TGTGCCAGCAGCTTAGCTATGGCAGGGAAGCCCCAAGAGACCCAGTACTTC,CASSLAMAGKPQETQYF,TRBJ2-5,NA,TRBV7-8,NA
TGTGCCAGCAGCTCTTCCGGGACAAACTATGGCTACACCTTC,CASSSSGTNYGYTF,TRBJ1-2,once,TRBV7-9,NA
TGTGCCAGTACCCTCGGACTCGGTGGCGGGGCTTTCTTT,CASTLGLGGGAFF,TRBJ1-1,NA,TRBV19,NA
TGCAGCGTGGTGGGGACAGTACACCAAGAGACCCAGTACTTC,CSVVGTVHQETQYF,TRBJ2-5,NA,TRBV29-1,TRBD1
TGTGCCAGCAGTTACCCGGGACAGGGGACCGACGAGCAGTACTTC,CASSYPGQGTDEQYF,TRBJ2-7,once,TRBV6-5,TRBD1
TGTGCCAGCAGCTTAGGCCCGACAGGCGACAATGGCTACACCTTC,CASSLGPTGDNGYTF,TRBJ1-2,NA,TRBV7-9,NA
TGTGCCAGCAGCTCCTTCGGGGGGGCCGTAGAGACCCAGTACTTC,CASSSFGGAVETQYF,TRBJ2-5,NA,TRBV7-2,TRBD2
TGTGCCAGCATGACGGGACAGGGAGTGAACACTGAAGCTTTCTTT,CASMTGQGVNTEAFF,TRBJ1-1,NA,TRBV2,TRBD1
TGTGCCAGCAGCTTCTCTTCGGACACTGAAGCTTTCTTT,CASSFSSDTEAFF,TRBJ1-1,once,TRBV7-9,NA